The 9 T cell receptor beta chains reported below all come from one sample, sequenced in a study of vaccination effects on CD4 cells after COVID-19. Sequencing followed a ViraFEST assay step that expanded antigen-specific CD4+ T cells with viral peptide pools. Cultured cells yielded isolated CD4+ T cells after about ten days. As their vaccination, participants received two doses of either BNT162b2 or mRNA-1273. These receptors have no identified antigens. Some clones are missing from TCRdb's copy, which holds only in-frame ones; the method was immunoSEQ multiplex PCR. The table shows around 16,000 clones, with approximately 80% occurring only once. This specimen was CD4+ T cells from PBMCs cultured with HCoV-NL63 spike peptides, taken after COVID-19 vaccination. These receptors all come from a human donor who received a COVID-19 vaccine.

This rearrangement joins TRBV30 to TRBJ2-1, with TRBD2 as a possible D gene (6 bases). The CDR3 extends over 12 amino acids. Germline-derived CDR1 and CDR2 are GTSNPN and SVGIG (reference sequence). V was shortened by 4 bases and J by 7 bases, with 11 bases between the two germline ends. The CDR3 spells CAWNGGRNEQFF. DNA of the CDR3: TGTGCCTGGAACGGGGGAAGGAATGAGCAGTTCTTC.

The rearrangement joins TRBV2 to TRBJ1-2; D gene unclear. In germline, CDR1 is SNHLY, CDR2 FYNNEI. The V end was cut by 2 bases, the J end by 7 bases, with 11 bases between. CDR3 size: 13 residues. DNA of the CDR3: TGTGCCAGCAGTGAATTAGGGTCCGGTGGCTACACCTTC. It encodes CASSELGSGGYTF.

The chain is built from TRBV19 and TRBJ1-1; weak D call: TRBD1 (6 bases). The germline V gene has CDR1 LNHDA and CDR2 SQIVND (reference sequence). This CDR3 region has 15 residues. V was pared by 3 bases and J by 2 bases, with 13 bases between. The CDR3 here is CASSIAGGLNTEAFF. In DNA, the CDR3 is TGTGCCAGTAGTATCGCCGGGGGCCTTAACACTGAAGCTTTCTTT. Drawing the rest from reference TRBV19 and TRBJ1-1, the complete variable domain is DGGITQSPKYLFRKEGQNVTLSCEQNLNHDAMYWYRQDPGQGLRLIYYSQIVNDFQKGDIAEGYSVSREKKESFPLTVTSAQKNPTAFYLCASSIAGGLNTEAFFGQGTRLTVV.

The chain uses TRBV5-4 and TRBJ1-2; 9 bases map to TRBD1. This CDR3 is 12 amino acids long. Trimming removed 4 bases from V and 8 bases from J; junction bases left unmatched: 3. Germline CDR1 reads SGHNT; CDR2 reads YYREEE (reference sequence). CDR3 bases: TGTGCCAGCAGCCGGACAGGGGAGGGCTACACCTTC. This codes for CASSRTGEGYTF.

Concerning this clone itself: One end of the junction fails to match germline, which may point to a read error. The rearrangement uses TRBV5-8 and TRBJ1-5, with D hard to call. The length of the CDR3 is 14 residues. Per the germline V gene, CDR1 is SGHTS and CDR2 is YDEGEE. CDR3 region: CASSLHRADQLQHF. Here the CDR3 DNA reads TGTGCCAGCAGCTTGCATCGGGCAGACCAGCTCCAGCATTTT. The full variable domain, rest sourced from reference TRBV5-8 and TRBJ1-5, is EAGVTQSPTHLIKTRGQQATLRCSPISGHTSVYWYQQALGLGLQFLLWYDEGEERNRGNFPPRFSGRQFPNYSSELNVNALELEDSALYLCASSLHRADQLQHFGDGTRLSIL.

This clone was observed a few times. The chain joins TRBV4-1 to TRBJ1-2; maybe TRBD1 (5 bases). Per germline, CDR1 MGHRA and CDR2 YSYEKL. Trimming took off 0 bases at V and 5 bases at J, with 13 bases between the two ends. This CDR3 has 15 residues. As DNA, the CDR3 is TGCGCCAGCAGCCAAGAGCACAGGACACCATATGGCTACACCTTC. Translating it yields CASSQEHRTPYGYTF.

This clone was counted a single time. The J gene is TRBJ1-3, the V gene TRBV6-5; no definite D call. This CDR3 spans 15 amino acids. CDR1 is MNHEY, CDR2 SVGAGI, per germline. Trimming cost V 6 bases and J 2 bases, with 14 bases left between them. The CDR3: CASSGELLAGNTIYF. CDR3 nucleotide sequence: TGTGCCAGCAGCGGGGAGCTCTTAGCTGGAAACACCATATATTTT.

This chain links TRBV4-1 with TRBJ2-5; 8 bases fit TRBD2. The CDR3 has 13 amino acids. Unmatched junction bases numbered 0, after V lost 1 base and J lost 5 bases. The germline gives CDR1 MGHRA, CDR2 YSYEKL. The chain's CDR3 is CASSQGGGETQYF. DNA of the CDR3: TGCGCCAGCAGCCAAGGCGGGGGGGAGACCCAGTACTTC.

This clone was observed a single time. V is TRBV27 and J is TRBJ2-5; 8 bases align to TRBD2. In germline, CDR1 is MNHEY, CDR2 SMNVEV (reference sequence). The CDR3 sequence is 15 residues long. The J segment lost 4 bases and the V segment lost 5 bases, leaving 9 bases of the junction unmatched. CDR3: CASSDGRGESETQYF. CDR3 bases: TGTGCCAGCAGTGATGGGCGGGGGGAATCAGAGACCCAGTACTTC.